This T cell receptor beta chain is from a study of CD8+CD57+ T cells in acquired aplastic anemia. Study-level background: DNA per sorted CD4+ or CD8+ sample ranged about 0.2 to 30 ug, averaging 3.2 ug. Approximately 10 million reads were obtained on average for healthy donor CD4+ cells.

TCR beta VDJ and CDR3 were profiled, and genomic DNA was the template. TCRdb re-called the reads through MiXCR, storing one row per CDR3 protein. This table holds approximately 99,000 distinct CDR3 sequences, approximately 49% found once. Of note for this clonotype: Its antigen remains unknown.

Notes on the study in general: Patients and controls were found to share twenty-nine CD8+ CDR3 sequences. Statistical testing detected no significant gap in CD8+ Simpson's diversity between patients and controls.

This clonotype originated in a human donor in good health, serving as a control. The sample was sorted CD4+, CD8+, or CD8+CD57+ T cells (not recorded which) from PBMCs.

CDR3 nucleotide sequence: TGTGCCACCAGTGGCCGACAGAACACTGAAGCTTTCTTT. Translating it yields CATSGRQNTEAFF. The chain links TRBV24-1 to TRBJ1-1, with D unresolved. The CDR3 contains 13 residues. Trimming left V 5 bases short and J 1 base short, with 7 bases between. Per the germline V gene, CDR1 is KGHDR and CDR2 is SFDVKD.